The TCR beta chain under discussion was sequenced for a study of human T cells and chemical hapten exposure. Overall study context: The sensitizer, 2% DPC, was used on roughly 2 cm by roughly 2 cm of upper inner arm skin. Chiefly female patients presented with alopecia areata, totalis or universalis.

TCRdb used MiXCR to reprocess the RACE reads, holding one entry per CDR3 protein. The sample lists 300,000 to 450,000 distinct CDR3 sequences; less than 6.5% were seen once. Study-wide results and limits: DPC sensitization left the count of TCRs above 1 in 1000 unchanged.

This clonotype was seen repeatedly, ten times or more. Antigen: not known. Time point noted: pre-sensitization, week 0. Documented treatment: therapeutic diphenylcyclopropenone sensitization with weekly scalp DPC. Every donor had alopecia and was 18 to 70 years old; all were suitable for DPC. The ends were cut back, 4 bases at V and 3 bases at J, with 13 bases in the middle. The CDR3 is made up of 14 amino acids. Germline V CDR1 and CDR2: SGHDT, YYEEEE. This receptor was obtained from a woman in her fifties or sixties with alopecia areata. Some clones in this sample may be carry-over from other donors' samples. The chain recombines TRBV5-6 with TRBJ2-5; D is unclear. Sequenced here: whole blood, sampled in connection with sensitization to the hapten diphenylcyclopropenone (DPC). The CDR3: CASSPYRAEETQYF. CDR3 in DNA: TGTGCCAGCAGCCCCTACCGGGCAGAAGAGACCCAGTACTTC. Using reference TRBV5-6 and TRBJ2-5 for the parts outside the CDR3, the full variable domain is DAGVTQSPTHLIKTRGQQVTLRCSPKSGHDTVSWYQQALGQGPQFIFQYYEEEERQRGNFPDRFSGHQFPNYSSELNVNALLLGDSALYLCASSPYRAEETQYFGPGTRLLVL.